This T cell receptor beta chain was documented in a study of cytomegalovirus exposure and HLA in healthy donors. About the research overall: Sequencing of about 179 million T cells in an earlier analysis found 100 million to 140 million unique TCR beta sequences. Study results and limitations: An apparent linkage of common viral pathogens to several of the most significant clusters emerged in a later analysis.

The PCR employed 60 Vbeta primers together with 13 Jbeta primers. TCRdb keeps only in-frame clones here, not all; method: immunoSEQ multiplex PCR. The sample contains 130,000 or so clones, around 80% of which appear only once. Concerning this clone: What it binds is not known.

V was clipped by 2 bases and J by 5 bases, with 3 bases between them. Germline V gene sequence: CDR1 MNHNY, CDR2 SVGAGI (reference sequence). The CDR3 extends over 12 amino acids. Sample: PBMCs. This chain uses TRBV6-6 with TRBJ2-2; the D is unclear. The origin of this receptor is a man between 18 and 29 years old in good health and CMV-seropositive. As DNA, the CDR3 is TGTGCCAGCAGTTACCTAACCGGGGAGCTGTTTTTT. Its translation is CASSYLTGELFF.